The clone carrying this T cell receptor (beta chain) has at least ten counts. This sample was taken from a study of early T cells in non-severe SARS-CoV-2 infection. Across the whole study: Sequencing of bulk RNA from unsorted whole blood was done, without chain pairing.

Germline CDR1 SGHAT, CDR2 FQNNGV. Trimming removed 3 bases from V and 5 bases from J, with 13 bases in between. The CDR3 consists of 14 residues. Individual cDNA molecules carried attached unique molecular identifiers. MiXCR, run by TCRdb on the 5' RACE reads, gives a single entry per CDR3 protein. The sample includes roughly 64,000 distinct CDR3 sequences, around 13% of them seen just once. The chain is built from TRBV11-2 and TRBJ2-5; D not resolved. This receptor was identified in an adult who was a healthcare worker with PCR-confirmed SARS-CoV-2 infection or an uninfected control (not recorded which). The sample was whole blood. The CDR3 protein is CASSFELPGETQYF. CDR3 sequence (DNA): TGTGCCAGCAGCTTCGAACTGCCTGGGGAGACCCAGTACTTC.